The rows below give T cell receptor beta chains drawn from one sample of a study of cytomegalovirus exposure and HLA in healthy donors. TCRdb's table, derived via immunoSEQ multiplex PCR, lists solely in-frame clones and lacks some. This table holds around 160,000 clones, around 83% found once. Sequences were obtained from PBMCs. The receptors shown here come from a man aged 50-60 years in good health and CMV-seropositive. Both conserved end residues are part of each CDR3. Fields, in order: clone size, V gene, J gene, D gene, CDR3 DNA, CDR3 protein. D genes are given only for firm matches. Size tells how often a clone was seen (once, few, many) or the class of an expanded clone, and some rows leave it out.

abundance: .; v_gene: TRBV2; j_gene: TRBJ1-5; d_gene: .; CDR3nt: TGTGCCAGCAATCCGGACAGCGCTCAGCCCCAGCATTTT; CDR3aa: CASNPDSAQPQHF
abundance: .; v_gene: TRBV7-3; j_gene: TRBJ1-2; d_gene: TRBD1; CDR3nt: TGTGCCAGCAGCCTAAGCGGACAGGGGAGCTATGGCTACACCTTC; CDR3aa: CASSLSGQGSYGYTF
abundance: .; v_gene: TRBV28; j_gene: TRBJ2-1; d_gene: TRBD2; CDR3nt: TGTGCCAGCAGAGTAGCGGGCCCTAGCTCCTACAATGAGCAGTTCTTC; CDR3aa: CASRVAGPSSYNEQFF
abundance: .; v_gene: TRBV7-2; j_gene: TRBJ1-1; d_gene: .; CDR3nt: TGTGCCAGCAGCTTAGGAGTCAGGGAGAACACTGAAGCTTTCTTT; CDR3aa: CASSLGVRENTEAFF
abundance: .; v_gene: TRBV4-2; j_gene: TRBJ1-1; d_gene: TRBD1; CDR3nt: TGTGCCAGCAGCCTCTTCACCGGGACAGGAAACCCCCGTATGAACACTGAAGCTTTCTTT; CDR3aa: CASSLFTGTGNPRMNTEAFF
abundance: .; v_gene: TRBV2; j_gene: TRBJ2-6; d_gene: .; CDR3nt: TGTGCCAGCAGTGATATAAGCACGGGCGTCCTGACTTTC; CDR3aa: CASSDISTGVLTF
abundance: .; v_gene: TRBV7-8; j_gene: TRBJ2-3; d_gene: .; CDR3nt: TGTGCCAGCAGCTTAGAGCAGGGAACGCTGCGAGATACGCAGTATTTT; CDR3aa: CASSLEQGTLRDTQYF
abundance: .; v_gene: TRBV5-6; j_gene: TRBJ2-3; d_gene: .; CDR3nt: TGTGCCAGCAGCTTGGAGGGGGCAGATACGCAGTATTTT; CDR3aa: CASSLEGADTQYF
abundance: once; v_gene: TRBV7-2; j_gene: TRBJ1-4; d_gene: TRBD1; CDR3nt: TGTGCCAGCAGCCCTACCCGCGTACAGGGGGCGTGGGAAAAACTGTTTTTT; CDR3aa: CASSPTRVQGAWEKLFF
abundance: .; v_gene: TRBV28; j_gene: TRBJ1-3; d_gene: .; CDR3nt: TGTGCCAGCAATCACAGGAGCTCTGGAAACACCATATATTTT; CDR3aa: CASNHRSSGNTIYF
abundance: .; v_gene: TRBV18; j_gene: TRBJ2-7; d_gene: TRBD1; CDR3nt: TGTGCCAGCTCAGTAGGGACAGGGGGCTACGAGCAGTACTTC; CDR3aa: CASSVGTGGYEQYF
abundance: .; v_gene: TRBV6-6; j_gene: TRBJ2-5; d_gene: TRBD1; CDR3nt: TGTGCCAGCAGTCCGACAGGGGGCGGTGAGACCCAGTACTTC; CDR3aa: CASSPTGGGETQYF
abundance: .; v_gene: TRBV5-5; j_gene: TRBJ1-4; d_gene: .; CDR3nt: TGTGCCAGCAGCCCGGAAGGGGGGGGTGAAAAACTGTTTTTT; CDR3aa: CASSPEGGGEKLFF
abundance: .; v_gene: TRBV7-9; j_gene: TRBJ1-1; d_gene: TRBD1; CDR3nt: TGTGCCAGCAGCAAAACAGGGGGCTCGGCCACTGAAGCTTTCTTT; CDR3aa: CASSKTGGSATEAFF
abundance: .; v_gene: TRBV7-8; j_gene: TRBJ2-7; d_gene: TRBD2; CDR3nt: TGTGCCAGCAGCTTTTCCGGGCGGGAGGGCCAGACCTACGAGCAGTACTTC; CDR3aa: CASSFSGREGQTYEQYF
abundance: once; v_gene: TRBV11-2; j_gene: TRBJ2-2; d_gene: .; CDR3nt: TGTGCCAGCAGCTCAGCTCAGGGGAACACCGGGGAGCTGTTTTTT; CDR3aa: CASSSAQGNTGELFF
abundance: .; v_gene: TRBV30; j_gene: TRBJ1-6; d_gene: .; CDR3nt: TGTGCCTGGACCCCTCGGGGTCCTCTCTATAATTCACCCCTCCACTTT; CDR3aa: CAWTPRGPLYNSPLHF
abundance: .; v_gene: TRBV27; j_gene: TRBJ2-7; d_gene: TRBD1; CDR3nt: TGTGCCAGCAGTTTCTCCACAGGGGGCTACGAGCAGTACTTC; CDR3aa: CASSFSTGGYEQYF
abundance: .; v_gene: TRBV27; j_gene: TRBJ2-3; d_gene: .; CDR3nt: TGTGCCAGCAGTTTCCTGACTAGCACAGATACGCAGTATTTT; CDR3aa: CASSFLTSTDTQYF
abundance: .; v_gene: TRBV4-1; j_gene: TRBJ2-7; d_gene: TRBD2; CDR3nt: TGCGCCAGCAGCCAGTTAGCGGGAGGGCCGGATTACGAGCAGTACTTC; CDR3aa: CASSQLAGGPDYEQYF
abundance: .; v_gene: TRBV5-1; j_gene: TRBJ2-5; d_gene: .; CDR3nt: TGCGCCAGCAGCTTGATAGATTCGGGGGACGAGACCCAGTACTTC; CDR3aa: CASSLIDSGDETQYF
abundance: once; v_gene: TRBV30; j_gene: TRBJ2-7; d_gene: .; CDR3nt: TGTGCCTGGAGTTACGGGGTAGGCTACGAGCAGTACTTC; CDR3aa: CAWSYGVGYEQYF
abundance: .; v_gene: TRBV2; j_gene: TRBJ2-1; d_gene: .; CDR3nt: TGTGCCAGCAACCGGGAGAGAGTGGACAATGAGCAGTTCTTC; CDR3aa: CASNRERVDNEQFF
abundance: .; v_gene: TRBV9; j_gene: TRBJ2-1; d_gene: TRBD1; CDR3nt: TGTGCCAGCAGCCCAACAGGGGTGGAGTACAATGAGCAGTTCTTC; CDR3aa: CASSPTGVEYNEQFF
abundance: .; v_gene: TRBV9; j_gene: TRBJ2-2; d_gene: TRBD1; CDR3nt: TGTGCCAGCAGCGCACAGGGGGGAGGTACCGGGGAGCTGTTTTTT; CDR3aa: CASSAQGGGTGELFF
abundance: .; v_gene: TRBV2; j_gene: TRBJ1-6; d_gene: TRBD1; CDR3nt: TGTGCCAGCGAGGACAGGGCTTATAATTCACCCCTCCACTTT; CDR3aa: CASEDRAYNSPLHF
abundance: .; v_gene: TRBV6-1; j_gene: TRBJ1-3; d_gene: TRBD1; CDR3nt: TGTGCCAGCAAAGCCGGGACAGTAGGGAACACCATATATTTT; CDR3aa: CASKAGTVGNTIYF
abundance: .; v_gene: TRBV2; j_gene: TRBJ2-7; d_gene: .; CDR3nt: TGTGCCAGCAGTACACGGCAGGGGAACTACGAGCAGTACTTC; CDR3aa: CASSTRQGNYEQYF
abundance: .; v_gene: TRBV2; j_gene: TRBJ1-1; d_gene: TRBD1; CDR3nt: TGTGCCAGCACTAAGGGGGCCCTGAACACTGAAGCTTTCTTT; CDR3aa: CASTKGALNTEAFF
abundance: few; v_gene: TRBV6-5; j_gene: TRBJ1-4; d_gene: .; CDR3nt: TGTGCCAGCAGTTACTCGATACAGGGTAGTGAAAAACTGTTTTTT; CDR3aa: CASSYSIQGSEKLFF
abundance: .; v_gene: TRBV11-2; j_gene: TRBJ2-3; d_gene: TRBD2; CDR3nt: TGTGCCAGCAGCTTACGCGTCCGGGTTCTAGCGGGGAGCACAGATACGCAGTATTTT; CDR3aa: CASSLRVRVLAGSTDTQYF
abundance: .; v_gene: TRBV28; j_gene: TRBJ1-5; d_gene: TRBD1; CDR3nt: TGTGCCAGCAGTTTAAGGACAGGGTGGGATCAGCCCCAGCATTTT; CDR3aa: CASSLRTGWDQPQHF
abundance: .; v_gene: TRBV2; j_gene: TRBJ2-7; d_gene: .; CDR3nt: TGTGCCAGCAATGCAGGAACACCCCCCTACGAGCAGTACTTC; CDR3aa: CASNAGTPPYEQYF
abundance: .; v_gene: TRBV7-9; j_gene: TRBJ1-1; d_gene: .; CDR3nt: TGTGCCAGCAGCTTACAGGGACTTTCTGAAGCTTTCTTT; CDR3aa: CASSLQGLSEAFF
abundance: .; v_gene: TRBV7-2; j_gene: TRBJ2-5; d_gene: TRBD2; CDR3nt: TGTGCCAGCAGCCCGCGGGGGGGGGAGGAGACCCAGTACTTC; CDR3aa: CASSPRGGEETQYF
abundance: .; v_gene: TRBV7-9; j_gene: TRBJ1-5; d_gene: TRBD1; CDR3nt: TGTGCCAGCAGCTTAGGATCAGGGGGCATTCAGCCCCAGCATTTT; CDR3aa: CASSLGSGGIQPQHF
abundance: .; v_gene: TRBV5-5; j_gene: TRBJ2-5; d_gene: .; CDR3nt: TGCGCCAGCAGCTTGTTTCAGAAGCAAGAGACCCAGTACTTC; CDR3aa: CASSLFQKQETQYF
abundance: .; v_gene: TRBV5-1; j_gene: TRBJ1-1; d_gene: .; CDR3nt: TGCGCCAGCAGCAACCTCGGAGGTGTATTCGGAGCTTTCTTT; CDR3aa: CASSNLGGVFGAFF
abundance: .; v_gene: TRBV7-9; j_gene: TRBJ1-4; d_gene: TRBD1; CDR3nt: TGTGCCAGCAGCTTAAGGACAGGCGACGCAACTAATGAAAAACTGTTTTTT; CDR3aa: CASSLRTGDATNEKLFF
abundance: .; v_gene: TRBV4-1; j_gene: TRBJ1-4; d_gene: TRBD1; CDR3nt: TGCGCCAGCAGCCTCATCGGCAGGGGGGTTGTTGAAAAACTGTTTTTT; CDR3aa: CASSLIGRGVVEKLFF
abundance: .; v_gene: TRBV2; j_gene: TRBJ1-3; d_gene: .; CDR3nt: TGTGCCAGCAGTGAGTCAGGCTCTGGAAACACCATATATTTT; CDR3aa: CASSESGSGNTIYF